The 15 T cell receptor beta chains in this list originate from one sample, sequenced in a study of T cells after yellow fever vaccination. TCRdb independently ran MiXCR on the 5' RACE reads; one entry per CDR3 protein. The top ten clones hold approximately 3.5% of a sample with some 200,000 distinct CDR3 sequences, approximately 3.2% of them seen once. The input for sequencing was CD4+ T cells sorted from PBMCs, taken 10 days after the yellow fever booster vaccination. The origin of the receptors is a man aged 18 to 30 who received the YFV17D yellow fever vaccine.

This clonotype has only a few counts. This sequence joins TRBV2 and TRBJ2-3; D is uncertain. The V end lost 3 bases, the J end lost 3 bases, and 4 bases lay between the germline ends. The CDR3 runs to 12 residues. The germline V gene has CDR1 SNHLY and CDR2 FYNNEI. In DNA form, the CDR3 reads TGTGCCAGCAGTGAGAGGACAGATACGCAGTATTTT. Translating it yields CASSERTDTQYF.

This clonotype occurred many times. V usage is TRBV5-6 and J usage is TRBJ2-7; TRBD1 matches at 8 bases. The V and J ends lost 0 bases and 4 bases, in that order; junction bases with no gene match: 6. Germline V gene sequence: CDR1 SGHDT, CDR2 YYEEEE. There are 15 residues in the CDR3. The CDR3 reads CASSLGQGIRYEQYV. The DNA for the CDR3 is TGTGCCAGCAGCTTGGGACAGGGGATCCGATACGAGCAGTACGTC.

This clonotype was detected ten times or more. The V and J genes are TRBV6-2 or TRBV6-3 and TRBJ2-5; D is unclear. V lost 6 bases, J lost 3 bases, and 8 bases lay in between. In germline, CDR1 is MNHEY, CDR2 SVGEGT. This CDR3 has 12 amino acids. The CDR3 here is CASSTYEETQYF. The CDR3 nucleotides read TGTGCCAGCAGCACTTACGAAGAGACCCAGTACTTC.

This clonotype has a count of ten or more. The CDR3 sequence: CASSSHDSGRTDTQYF. The CDR3 DNA sequence: TGTGCCAGCAGTTCACACGATAGCGGACGCACAGATACGCAGTATTTT. J is TRBJ2-3 and V is TRBV12-3 or TRBV12-4; a weak D match, TRBD2 (6 bases). V was trimmed by 4 bases and J by 1 base, leaving 15 bases between them. This CDR3 comprises 16 residues.

This clonotype occurred many times. This rearrangement joins TRBV5-6 to TRBJ2-7, with TRBD1 identical over 7 bases. CDR3 length: 15 amino acids. Losses at the gene ends were 2 bases for V and 0 bases for J; bases not matched to a gene: 5. Germline values: CDR1 SGHDT, CDR2 YYEEEE. CDR3 sequence (DNA): TGTGCCAGCAGCTTATACCGGGACAGCTCCTACGAGCAGTACTTC. The encoded protein is CASSLYRDSSYEQYF.

The chain is built from TRBV5-1 and TRBJ2-5; the match to TRBD2 covers 10 bases. V trimming: 0 bases; J trimming: 5 bases; junction bases outside the gene matches: 7. The CDR3 totals 16 residues. Germline V lookup: CDR1 SGHRS, CDR2 YFSETQ. CDR3 amino acids: CASSLEPSGGSETQYF. CDR3 sequence (DNA): TGCGCCAGCAGCTTGGAGCCTAGCGGGGGTAGTGAGACCCAGTACTTC.

This clonotype came up a few times. The rearrangement links TRBV5-4 to TRBJ2-5, with D perhaps TRBD1 or TRBD2 (6 bases each). The germline gives CDR1 SGHNT, CDR2 YYREEE (reference sequence). V was clipped by 0 bases and J by 2 bases, with 11 bases between them. The CDR3 has 15 residues. CDR3 coding DNA: TGTGCCAGCAGCTTGGCGGGGGCTGGTCAAGAGACCCAGTACTTC. It is translated as CASSLAGAGQETQYF.

In its sample, this clonotype was seen a few times. The chain employs TRBV7-9 and TRBJ2-6; a weak D match, TRBD1 (6 bases). Between the trimmed V and J ends, which lost 2 bases and 3 bases, there was a span of 23 bases. CDR1 is SEHNR and CDR2 is FQNEAQ in the germline V gene (reference sequence). The CDR3 runs 20 residues. The CDR3: CASSLWPGHRLLGGANVLTF. Here the CDR3 DNA reads TGTGCCAGCAGCTTATGGCCGGGACACCGACTACTCGGTGGGGCCAACGTCCTGACTTTC.

The rearrangement uses TRBV6-2 or TRBV6-3 and TRBJ2-3, with TRBD2 identical over 8 bases. This CDR3 has 17 amino acids. With 5 bases clipped from V and 4 bases from J, the junction kept 14 bases outside the gene matches. Germline V CDR1 and CDR2: MNHEY, SVGEGT. The CDR3 here is CASSPRHPAGESDTQYF. In DNA, the CDR3 is TGTGCCAGCAGTCCCCGACACCCAGCGGGGGAATCAGATACGCAGTATTTT.

The sample holds a few counts of this clonotype. V and J are TRBV18 and TRBJ2-5; D may correspond to TRBD1 or TRBD2 (6 bases each). Germline CDR1 reads KGHSH; CDR2 reads LQKENI. V was trimmed by 2 bases and J by 5 bases, leaving 12 bases between them. The CDR3 totals 14 residues. This CDR3 is CASSPRGAAETQYF. The CDR3 DNA reads TGTGCCAGCTCACCAAGGGGGGCGGCGGAGACCCAGTACTTC.

A few counts support this clonotype. The chain combines TRBV21-1 with TRBJ1-1; the table's TRBD1 call for D was not verified on the DNA. TRBV21-1 is tagged as a pseudogene. This CDR3 comprises 14 residues. The CDR3 loop is CASRGDRADTEAFF. The CDR3 nucleotides read TGTGCCAGCAGGGGGGATAGGGCGGATACTGAAGCTTTCTTT.

This clonotype was counted at least ten times. The chain employs TRBV7-2 and TRBJ2-1; 8 nucleotides align to TRBD2. Trimming removed 5 bases from V and 4 bases from J; junction bases left unmatched: 4. CDR3 length equals 14 residues. Germline values: CDR1 SGHTA, CDR2 FQGNSA. Here the CDR3 DNA reads TGTGCCAGCAGCCCCGGGGGGGCTTACAATGAGCAGTTCTTC. Its protein product is CASSPGGAYNEQFF. The full variable domain, its missing parts supplied by reference TRBV7-2 and TRBJ2-1, is GAGVSQSPSNKVTEKGKDVELRCDPISGHTALYWYRQSLGQGLEFLIYFQGNSAPDKSGLPSDRFSAERTGGSVSTLTIQRTQQEDSAVYLCASSPGGAYNEQFFGPGTRLTVL.

V usage is TRBV2 and J usage is TRBJ1-4; unclear D gene. CDR1 and CDR2 from the germline V gene are SNHLY and FYNNEI. V shed 1 base and J shed 7 bases, with 4 bases lying between them. CDR3 length equals 12 residues. CDR3 nucleotide sequence: TGTGCCAGCAGTGAAGGAGGTGAAAAACTGTTTTTT. Translated, it gives CASSEGGEKLFF.

The V gene is TRBV30, the J gene TRBJ2-3; 8 positions agree with TRBD1. This CDR3 region has 15 residues. V lost 1 base and J lost 4; bases outside the gene matches: 7. Germline CDR1 is GTSNPN and CDR2 is SVGIG (reference sequence). CDR3: CAWSGTGLRADTQYF. For the CDR3, the DNA is TGTGCCTGGAGTGGGACAGGGCTGAGGGCAGATACGCAGTATTTT.

This clonotype was detected many times. The V call is TRBV7-8, the J call TRBJ2-7; TRBD1 matches 7 bases. The CDR3 spans 16 residues. J lost 5 bases, V lost 1 base, and 11 bases had no gene match. Germline CDR1 reads SGHVS; CDR2 reads FQNEAQ. CDR3 amino acids: CASSLEPPRQGHEQYV. Written as DNA, the CDR3 is TGTGCCAGCAGCTTAGAGCCCCCCAGACAGGGACACGAGCAGTACGTC.